These 27 T cell receptor beta chains were sequenced from one sample in a study of T cell repertoires in cytomegalovirus infection. No cognate antigen is known for these TCRs. TCRdb re-called the reads with MiXCR, one entry per CDR3 protein. The sample contains 62,000 or so distinct CDR3 sequences, 20% to 25% of which appear only once. The sample in question was CD8+ T cells from cultured PBMCs, obtained from culture after CMV antigen stimulation. These receptor sequences come from a human donor in good health (CMV status not recorded). Some clones in this sample may be carry-over from other donors' samples.

This chain joins TRBV7-9 and TRBJ2-3, with 9 bases matching TRBD1. Germline V gene data show CDR1 as SEHNR and CDR2 as FQNEAQ (reference sequence). The CDR3 is 15 residues long. The V segment lost 3 bases and the J segment 6 bases; nucleotides outside the gene matches: 7. CDR3 nucleotide sequence: TGTGCCAGCAGCTTTCCGGGACAGGGTGATGATACGCAGTATTTT. It translates to CASSFPGQGDDTQYF.

This clonotype was seen more than once but under ten times. The chain uses TRBV7-8 and TRBJ1-1, with D perhaps matching TRBD1 (6 bases). Looked up from germline, CDR1 is SGHVS and CDR2 is FQNEAQ. The V end lost 0 bases, the J end lost 0 bases, and 8 bases lay between the germline ends. The CDR3 contains 15 residues. Here the CDR3 reads CASSLATGVNTEAFF. CDR3 nucleotide sequence: TGTGCCAGCAGCTTAGCGACAGGCGTGAACACTGAAGCTTTCTTT.

V usage is TRBV7-6 and J usage is TRBJ2-2; TRBD1 agrees at 7 bases. In germline, CDR1 is SGHVS, CDR2 FNYEAQ. The CDR3 is made up of 17 amino acids. Trimming removed 3 bases from V and 0 bases from J; junction bases left unmatched: 7. The CDR3 protein is CASSFTSDRSNTGELFF. In DNA form, the CDR3 reads TGTGCCAGCAGCTTCACCTCGGACAGGTCGAACACCGGGGAGCTGTTTTTT.

In this sample, this clonotype turned up a few times. The chain combines TRBV4-1 with TRBJ2-7; D perhaps matches TRBD1 (6 bases). This CDR3 is built from 15 residues. Germline V CDR1 and CDR2: MGHRA, YSYEKL. The V end was cut by 4 bases, the J end by 6 bases, with 19 bases between. The CDR3 sequence is CASSLPGTLGVEQYF. CDR3 DNA: TGCGCCAGCAGCCTCCCCGGGACACTGGGGGTCGAGCAGTACTTC.

The rearrangement uses TRBV7-3 and TRBJ2-1, with D possibly TRBD2 on 5 matching bases. The CDR3 is made up of 15 amino acids. Trimming pared 5 bases from V and 4 bases from J, leaving 15 bases between. From germline, CDR1 is SGHTA and CDR2 FQGTGA. The CDR3 DNA follows: TGTGCCAGCAGCCCCAGCCGCGGGTTGTACAATGAGCAGTTCTTC. Its translation is CASSPSRGLYNEQFF.

The chain couples TRBV11-2 to TRBJ2-2; D is uncertain. The CDR3 extends over 16 amino acids. The germline V gene has CDR1 SGHAT and CDR2 FQNNGV. V shed 1 base and J shed 6 bases, with 15 bases lying between them. The CDR3 loop reads CASSLGLGIRAGELFF. CDR3 nucleotides: TGTGCCAGCAGCTTAGGATTAGGGATACGGGCCGGGGAGCTGTTTTTT.

This clonotype was observed a handful of times. This chain joins TRBV27 and TRBJ2-1; D is possibly TRBD2 (5 bases). The germline CDR1 and CDR2 sequences are MNHEY and SMNVEV (reference sequence). Trimming took off 4 bases at V and 4 bases at J, with 5 bases between the two ends. The CDR3 runs 12 residues. The CDR3 DNA reads as TGTGCCAGCAGTTGGACTTACAATGAGCAGTTCTTC. Its translation: CASSWTYNEQFF.

In this sample, this clonotype turned up a few times. The rearrangement uses TRBV7-6 and TRBJ1-2; maybe TRBD1 (5 bases). This CDR3 comprises 15 residues. The germline V gene encodes CDR1 SGHVS and CDR2 FNYEAQ. V lost 3 bases to trimming and J lost 3 bases, with 14 bases between them. The CDR3 here is CASSLGPDPDYGYTF. The CDR3 DNA follows: TGTGCCAGCAGCTTGGGGCCCGATCCTGACTATGGCTACACCTTC.

The CDR3 nucleotides read TGTGCCAGCAGTAACGTACCACGGACAAAACTTCAGCCCCAGCATTTT. Translating it yields CASSNVPRTKLQPQHF. This rearrangement joins TRBV7-2 to TRBJ1-5; D perhaps matches TRBD1 (5 bases). The germline V and J ends were trimmed by 6 bases and 6 bases, with 21 bases remaining between them. The CDR3 spans 16 residues. In germline, CDR1 is SGHTA, CDR2 FQGNSA.

This clonotype has a handful of counts. The gene calls are TRBV27 and TRBJ2-7, with D possibly TRBD1 on 6 matching bases. V was cut by 4 bases and J by 6 bases, with 13 bases left in between. Germline V gene lookup returns CDR1 MNHEY and CDR2 SMNVEV (reference sequence). The CDR3 loop spans 13 amino acids. The CDR3 DNA reads TGTGCCAGCAGTTCCCGAAGAGGGGGCGAGCAGTACTTC. This codes for CASSSRRGGEQYF.

This clonotype was seen a few times. The CDR3 DNA reads as TGTGCCAGCCCGATACTAGCGGGAAACAACTCCTACGAGCAGTACTTC. Protein product: CASPILAGNNSYEQYF. V is TRBV6-9 and J is TRBJ2-7; TRBD2 matches 10 bases. The V segment lost 8 bases and the J segment 0 bases; nucleotides outside the gene matches: 10. The CDR3 extends over 16 amino acids. Germline V gives CDR1 MNHGY, CDR2 SVAAGI.

In regard to this clonotype: The junction does not match germline at one end; this may be a read error. The gene calls are TRBV7-7 and TRBJ2-2; 7 bases are shared with TRBD1. CDR1 and CDR2 from the germline V gene are SSHAT and FNYEAQ (reference sequence). The CDR3 totals 13 residues. The CDR3 spells CASSRQGSGELFF. DNA for the CDR3: TGTGCTAGCAGCCGACAGGGATCCGGGGAGCTGTTTTTT.

This clonotype occurred a few times. V gene TRBV7-2 combines with J gene TRBJ2-7; 7 nucleotides align to TRBD1. V shed 1 base, J shed 2 bases, and the junction held 5 bases outside the gene matches. The CDR3 contains 15 residues. In germline, CDR1 is SGHTA, CDR2 FQGNSA. The CDR3 is CASSLGRQGAYEQYF. The CDR3 DNA follows: TGTGCCAGCAGCTTAGGACGACAGGGAGCCTACGAGCAGTACTTC. Full variable domain (missing parts from reference TRBV7-2 and TRBJ2-7): GAGVSQSPSNKVTEKGKDVELRCDPISGHTALYWYRQSLGQGLEFLIYFQGNSAPDKSGLPSDRFSAERTGGSVSTLTIQRTQQEDSAVYLCASSLGRQGAYEQYFGPGTRLTVT.

This clonotype occurred a few times. This chain joins TRBV19 and TRBJ1-5; 9 nucleotides agree with TRBD1. CDR3 length: 16 amino acids. V trimming: 3 bases; J trimming: 3 bases; junction bases outside the gene matches: 6. CDR1 is LNHDA and CDR2 is SQIVND in the germline V gene (reference sequence). The CDR3 loop is CASSIVQGANNQPQHF. The DNA of the CDR3 is TGTGCCAGTAGTATCGTACAGGGGGCTAACAATCAGCCCCAGCATTTT.

This chain uses TRBV4-2 with TRBJ1-5; D may be TRBD1 (5 bases). CDR3 length: 15 residues. Germline CDR1 is LGHNA and CDR2 is YNFKEQ. The ends were cut back, 3 bases at V and 3 bases at J, with 12 bases in the middle. CDR3 DNA: TGTGCCAGCAGCCACGAACAGGCTTCCAATCAGCCCCAGCATTTT. It encodes CASSHEQASNQPQHF.

This clonotype was observed a few times. V is TRBV12-3 or TRBV12-4 and J is TRBJ2-5; the match to TRBD2 covers 9 bases. The CDR3 spans 13 residues. V gave up 6 bases and J gave up 5 bases; unmatched junction bases: 4. In DNA, the CDR3 is TGTGCCAGCAGCCAAACTAGCGGGGAGACCCAGTACTTC. The encoded protein is CASSQTSGETQYF.

This clonotype was detected a few times. The genes are TRBV4-3 and TRBJ2-3; TRBD1 aligns across 7 bases. CDR3 size: 15 residues. CDR1 is LGHNA, CDR2 YSLEER, per germline. V shed 1 base and J 0 bases; nucleotides not matched to a gene: 1. CDR3 residues: CASSQGDSSTDTQYF. The CDR3 region has the DNA TGCGCCAGCAGCCAAGGGGACAGCAGCACAGATACGCAGTATTTT.

The chain combines TRBV4-1 with TRBJ1-1, with D unclear. Between the trimmed V and J ends, which lost 4 bases and 1 base, there was a span of 13 bases. This CDR3 is 15 amino acids long. Germline V gives CDR1 MGHRA, CDR2 YSYEKL. Here the CDR3 DNA reads TGCGCCAGCAGCCCTAACCCCTGGGAGAACACTGAAGCTTTCTTT. Translating it yields CASSPNPWENTEAFF.

The chain has TRBV6-1 and TRBJ1-1; D not resolved. Germline CDR1 is MNHNS and CDR2 is SASEGT. The CDR3 has 15 residues. V was shortened by 6 bases and J by 3 bases, with 17 bases between the two germline ends. The CDR3 DNA is TGTGCCAGCAGGCTATGGGAGGAATTAGACACTGAAGCTTTCTTT. Translated: CASRLWEELDTEAFF.

As concerns this clonotype: A read error may be the cause here, since a much bigger clone is one base away. This CDR3 fails to terminate in the conserved phenylalanine or tryptophan, so it likely reflects a read error. The chain carries TRBV7-7 and TRBJ2-5, with 14 positions matching TRBD2. V gave up 0 bases and J gave up 4 bases; unmatched junction bases: 10. The CDR3 is 19 amino acids. The V gene's germline CDR1 is SSHAT and CDR2 FNYEAQ (reference sequence). The CDR3 DNA reads as TGTGCCAGCAGCTTAGCAACCCCGGGACTAGCGGGGGACGCAGAGACCCAGTACTTG. It encodes CASSLATPGLAGDAETQYL.

This clonotype was picked up many times. Here the CDR3 reads CASSFGTAYGYTF. CDR3 in DNA: TGTGCCAGCAGCTTCGGAACGGCTTATGGCTACACCTTC. The rearrangement joins TRBV7-9 to TRBJ1-2, with D uncertain. CDR1 and CDR2 (germline): SEHNR, FQNEAQ (reference sequence). Trimming shortened V by 3 bases and J by 5 bases, and 10 bases separated the two germline ends. This CDR3 is 13 amino acids long.

This clonotype was seen more than once but under ten times. J is TRBJ2-1 and V is TRBV7-2, with 11 bases aligning to TRBD2. Unmatched junction bases numbered 8, after V lost 5 bases and J lost 8 bases. CDR1 is SGHTA and CDR2 is FQGNSA in the germline V gene. This CDR3 has 15 residues. The CDR3 DNA reads as TGTGCCAGCAGCCTCGGACTAGCGGGTCGTTATGAGCAGTTCTTC. Its protein is CASSLGLAGRYEQFF.

This chain joins TRBV12-3 or TRBV12-4 and TRBJ1-2; the match to TRBD1 covers 7 bases. V was clipped by 5 bases and J by 8 bases; unmatched bases: 8. This CDR3 is 13 amino acids long. As DNA, the CDR3 is TGTGCCAGCAGTCCCCCTTTGACAGGGGGCTACACCTTC. Residues: CASSPPLTGGYTF.

This clonotype was seen a few times. The rearrangement joins TRBV7-2 to TRBJ2-1; 7 nucleotides align to TRBD2. V lost 8 bases, J lost 0 bases, and 13 bases stayed unmatched. Germline assignment: CDR1 SGHTA and CDR2 FQGNSA. CDR3 length equals 17 residues. The CDR3 here is CASSWDYRLSSYNEQFF. The CDR3 DNA reads TGTGCCAGCTCCTGGGACTACCGACTTAGCTCCTACAATGAGCAGTTCTTC.

This clonotype was observed a handful of times. The gene calls are TRBV6-8 and TRBJ1-2; the match to TRBD1 covers 8 bases. The CDR3 loop spans 14 amino acids. Trimming removed 4 bases from V and 4 bases from J; junction bases left unmatched: 5. Germline V gives CDR1 MNHGY, CDR2 SAAAGT. CDR3 protein: CASSLTGEGYGYTF. The CDR3 nucleotides are TGTGCCAGCAGTTTGACAGGGGAAGGCTATGGCTACACCTTC.

The chain employs TRBV6-2 or TRBV6-3 and TRBJ1-6; D gene unclear. Trimming left V 0 bases short and J 2 bases short, with 11 bases between. Germline CDR1 reads MNHEY; CDR2 reads SVGEGT. The CDR3 totals 17 residues. CDR3 amino acids: CASSYSSLPAYNSPLHF. The CDR3 DNA sequence: TGTGCCAGCAGTTACTCGTCTCTCCCGGCCTATAATTCACCCCTCCACTTT.

This clonotype was found a few times. The chain carries TRBV20-1 and TRBJ2-1, with D perhaps matching TRBD1 (5 bases). The CDR3 contains 13 residues. Trimming pared 5 bases from V and 6 bases from J, leaving 14 bases between. CDR1 is DFQATT, CDR2 SNEGSKA, per germline (reference sequence). The CDR3: CSARTFTGNEQFF. Written as DNA, the CDR3 is TGCAGTGCTCGGACATTTACAGGCAATGAGCAGTTCTTC.